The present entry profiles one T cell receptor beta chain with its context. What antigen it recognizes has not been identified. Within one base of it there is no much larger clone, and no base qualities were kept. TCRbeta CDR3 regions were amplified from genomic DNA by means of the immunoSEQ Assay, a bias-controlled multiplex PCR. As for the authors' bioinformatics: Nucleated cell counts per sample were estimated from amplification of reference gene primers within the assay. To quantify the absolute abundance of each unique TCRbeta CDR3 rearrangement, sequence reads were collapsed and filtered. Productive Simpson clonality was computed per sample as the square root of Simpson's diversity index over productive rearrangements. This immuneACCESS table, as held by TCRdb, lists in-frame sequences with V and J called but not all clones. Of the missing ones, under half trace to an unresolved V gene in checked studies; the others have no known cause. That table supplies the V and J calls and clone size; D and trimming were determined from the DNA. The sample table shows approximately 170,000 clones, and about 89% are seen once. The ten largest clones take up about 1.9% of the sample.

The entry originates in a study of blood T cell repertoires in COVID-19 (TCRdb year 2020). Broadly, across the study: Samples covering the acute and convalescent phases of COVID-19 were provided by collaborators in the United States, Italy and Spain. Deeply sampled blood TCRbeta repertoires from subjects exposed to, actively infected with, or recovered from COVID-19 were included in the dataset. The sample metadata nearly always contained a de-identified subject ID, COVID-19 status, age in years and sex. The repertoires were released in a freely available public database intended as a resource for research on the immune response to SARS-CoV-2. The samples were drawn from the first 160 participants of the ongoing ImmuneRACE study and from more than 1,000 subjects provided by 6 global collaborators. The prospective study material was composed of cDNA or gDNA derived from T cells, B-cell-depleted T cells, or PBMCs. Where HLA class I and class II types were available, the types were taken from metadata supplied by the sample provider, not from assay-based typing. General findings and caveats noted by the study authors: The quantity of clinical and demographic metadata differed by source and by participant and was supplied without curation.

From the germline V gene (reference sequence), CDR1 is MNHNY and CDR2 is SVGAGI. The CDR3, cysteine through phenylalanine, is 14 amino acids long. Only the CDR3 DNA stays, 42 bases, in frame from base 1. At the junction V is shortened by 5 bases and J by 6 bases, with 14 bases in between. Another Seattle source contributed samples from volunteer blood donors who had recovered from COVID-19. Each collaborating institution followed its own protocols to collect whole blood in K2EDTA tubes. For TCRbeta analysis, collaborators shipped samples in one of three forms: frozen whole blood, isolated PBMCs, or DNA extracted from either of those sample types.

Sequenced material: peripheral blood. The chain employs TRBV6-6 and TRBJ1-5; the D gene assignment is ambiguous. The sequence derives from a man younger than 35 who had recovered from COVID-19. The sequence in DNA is TGTGCCAGCAGTCCAGGAATGGCGAGTCAGCCCCAGCATTTT. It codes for CASSPGMASQPQHF.